This T cell receptor beta chain is from a study of CD8+CD57+ T cells in acquired aplastic anemia. The table lists this clonotype with a count of one. Patients chosen for sequencing had CD8+CD57+ cells that had expanded, as shown by flow cytometry. Genomic DNA templated the TCR beta VDJ and CDR3 profiling. TCRdb passed the reads through MiXCR, listing each CDR3 protein once. The sample gives 150,000 to 170,000 distinct CDR3 sequences, 40% to 65% of which show up once; 9.5% to 15% is in the top ten. In germline, CDR1 is GTSNPN, CDR2 SVGIG (reference sequence). The CDR3 is 15 residues long. The junction had 15 bases not matched to a gene; V was cut back by 4 bases and J by 7 bases.

The gene calls are TRBV30 and TRBJ2-7, with TRBD2 identical over 8 bases. Sequenced: sorted CD4+, CD8+, or CD8+CD57+ T cells (not recorded which) from PBMCs. The clonotype originates from a human donor with aplastic anemia. The CDR3 loop reads CAWNPGVGGAVEQYF. DNA for the CDR3: TGTGCCTGGAACCCTGGGGTCGGGGGGGCCGTTGAGCAGTACTTC.